Following are 22 T cell receptor beta chains from one sample sequenced in a study of T cell changes during pregnancy in multiple sclerosis. Measured with immunoSEQ multiplex PCR; TCRdb has only the in-frame clones, and not every one. This table has tens of thousands of clones, over 85% appearing once. The specimen comprised peripheral blood, sampled in the first trimester of pregnancy. These receptors were obtained from a female donor with multiple sclerosis, enrolled in a pregnancy study.

The chain links TRBV6-1 to TRBJ2-2, with D tentatively TRBD2 (5 bases). Per the germline V gene, CDR1 is MNHNS and CDR2 is SASEGT. This CDR3 contains 14 residues. Trimming left V 0 bases short and J 7 bases short, with 9 bases between. Here the CDR3 reads CASSEARGRGELFF. In nucleotides, the CDR3 is TGTGCCAGCAGTGAAGCGCGAGGGCGCGGGGAGCTGTTTTTT.

V gene TRBV2 combines with J gene TRBJ2-1, with D possibly being TRBD1 (6 bases). The germline V and J ends were trimmed by 6 bases and 7 bases, with 19 bases remaining between them. Per germline, CDR1 SNHLY and CDR2 FYNNEI. The CDR3 extends over 15 amino acids. The CDR3 DNA follows: TGTGCCAGCAGCTCAACAGGGAAGAGGAGGAATGAGCAGTTCTTC. Residues: CASSSTGKRRNEQFF.

This sequence joins TRBV6-6 and TRBJ1-1; TRBD1 might be the D (5 bases). The CDR3 is 13 residues long. Trimming cost V 2 bases and J 7 bases, with 11 bases left between them. The germline V gene encodes CDR1 MNHNY and CDR2 SVGAGI (reference sequence). CDR3 DNA sequence: TGTGCCAGCAGTTACCCTGCCGACAGTGAAGCTTTCTTT. Its translation: CASSYPADSEAFF.

This rearrangement joins TRBV11-2 to TRBJ2-1, with 7 nucleotides matching TRBD2. CDR1 and CDR2 from the germline V gene are SGHAT and FQNNGV. This CDR3 is 12 amino acids long. The junction had 0 bases not matched to a gene; V was cut back by 1 base and J by 9 bases. The DNA for the CDR3 is TGTGCCAGCAGCTTAGGGGGGGGTGAGCAGTTCTTC. Encoded protein: CASSLGGGEQFF.

This clone has just one count. V gene TRBV7-3 combines with J gene TRBJ2-7; D not resolved. Deletions cut 4 bases from V and 7 bases from J, with 14 bases between. This CDR3 spans 13 amino acids. Germline V CDR1 and CDR2: SGHTA, FQGTGA. CDR3 DNA sequence: TGTGCCAGCAGCTCCAACCCCTTCCGGGAGCAGTACTTC. Its protein product is CASSSNPFREQYF.

This clone showed up just once. V usage is TRBV28 and J usage is TRBJ1-2; no clear D. This CDR3 contains 14 residues. In germline, CDR1 is MDHEN, CDR2 SYDVKM. Trimming left V 5 bases short and J 2 bases short, with 12 bases between. The CDR3 is CASSPGRGNYGYTF. CDR3 in DNA: TGTGCCAGCAGTCCCGGGCGGGGAAACTATGGCTACACCTTC.

This chain uses TRBV5-1 with TRBJ2-5; 9 positions agree with TRBD2. The germline CDR1 and CDR2 sequences are SGHRS and YFSETQ. Trimming at V came to 4 bases and at J to 0 bases, leaving 10 bases not matched to a gene. This CDR3 has 17 residues. CDR3 region: CASSTGLAVGYQETQYF. The CDR3 nucleotides are TGCGCCAGCAGCACGGGACTAGCCGTGGGGTACCAAGAGACCCAGTACTTC.

V and J are TRBV19 and TRBJ2-7; 11 bases are shared with TRBD1. V lost 3 bases, J lost 3 bases, and 7 bases stayed unmatched. The CDR3 runs to 16 residues. Looked up from germline, CDR1 is LNHDA and CDR2 is SQIVND (reference sequence). In DNA form, the CDR3 reads TGTGCCAGTAGTATCGGGGGACAGGGGGTGATCTACGAGCAGTACTTC. It specifies CASSIGGQGVIYEQYF.

V and J are TRBV27 and TRBJ2-7; D not certain. The germline gives CDR1 MNHEY, CDR2 SMNVEV (reference sequence). There are 15 residues in the CDR3. The V end was cut by 3 bases, the J end by 4 bases, with 16 bases between. The CDR3 DNA sequence: TGTGCCAGCAGTTTGGCCATATTGGGCGAGTACGAGCAGTACTTC. Translated: CASSLAILGEYEQYF.

The chain has TRBV19 and TRBJ2-7, with 9 positions matching TRBD1. Germline trimming cut 8 bases from V and 6 bases from J; bases unmatched to any gene: 11. This CDR3 comprises 14 residues. Germline V gene data show CDR1 as LNHDA and CDR2 as SQIVND (reference sequence). This CDR3 is CASSTLGQGGEQYF. For the CDR3, the DNA is TGTGCCAGTTCAACTTTGGGACAGGGAGGCGAGCAGTACTTC.

This sequence joins TRBV7-9 and TRBJ1-3; 7 bases are shared with TRBD1. CDR1 is SEHNR and CDR2 is FQNEAQ in the germline V gene (reference sequence). The CDR3 is made up of 14 amino acids. V shed 5 bases, J shed 6 bases, and the junction held 7 bases outside the gene matches. The CDR3 spells CASSLQGRENTIYF. The CDR3 coding sequence is TGTGCCAGCAGCCTACAGGGGCGAGAAAACACCATATATTTT.

This chain connects TRBV19 to TRBJ1-1; no reliable D call. The germline V gene has CDR1 LNHDA and CDR2 SQIVND (reference sequence). V shed 7 bases and J shed 0 bases, with 15 bases lying between them. CDR3 length equals 15 residues. The CDR3 region is CASKDGSSMNTEAFF. In DNA, the CDR3 is TGTGCCAGTAAGGACGGGAGTTCTATGAACACTGAAGCTTTCTTT.

This clone has just one count. The CDR3 coding sequence is TGTGCCAGCAGCCAAGTCTTGAGCACCGGGGAGCTGTTTTTT. Protein: CASSQVLSTGELFF. This sequence joins TRBV4-2 and TRBJ2-2; no firm D call. V was shortened by 1 base and J by 4 bases, with 7 bases between the two germline ends. The CDR3 contains 14 residues. Germline CDR1 and CDR2: LGHNA and YNFKEQ.

The chain carries TRBV6-6 and TRBJ2-2; D may be TRBD2 (6 bases). The CDR3 sequence is 16 residues long. Germline loops: CDR1 MNHNY, CDR2 SVGAGI (reference sequence). V was shortened by 2 bases and J by 1 base, with 11 bases between the two germline ends. The DNA of the CDR3 is TGTGCCAGCAGTTACAGCCGGGAGCGGAACACCGGGGAGCTGTTTTTT. Translation: CASSYSRERNTGELFF.

V usage is TRBV2 and J usage is TRBJ1-5, with D hard to call. Deletions cut 0 bases from V and 4 bases from J, with 7 bases between. The CDR3 spans 14 residues. Germline V gene data show CDR1 as SNHLY and CDR2 as FYNNEI. CDR3 sequence: CASSEASQNQPQHF. The CDR3 DNA reads TGTGCCAGCAGTGAAGCTTCACAAAATCAGCCCCAGCATTTT.

The rearrangement links TRBV4-2 to TRBJ2-5, with D possibly TRBD1 on 6 matching bases. Trimming cost V 0 bases and J 4 bases, with 33 bases left between them. The V gene's germline CDR1 is LGHNA and CDR2 YNFKEQ. The CDR3 has 22 amino acids. The CDR3 here is CASSQDRRLGRPAQGSIETQYF. CDR3 sequence (DNA): TGTGCCAGCAGCCAAGATCGGCGGCTCGGCCGGCCGGCACAGGGCTCCATAGAGACCCAGTACTTC.

The rearrangement uses TRBV19 and TRBJ1-1; TRBD1 is a possible D gene (5 bases). This CDR3 has 14 amino acids. CDR1 is LNHDA and CDR2 is SQIVND in the germline V gene (reference sequence). V shed 5 bases and J shed 3 bases, with 13 bases lying between them. The CDR3 DNA follows: TGTGCCAGTAGTCGACCGGGGGTTTACACTGAAGCTTTCTTT. Residues: CASSRPGVYTEAFF.

The chain employs TRBV5-1 and TRBJ2-3; tentative D call: TRBD1 (5 bases). V was shortened by 2 bases and J by 1 base, with 20 bases between the two germline ends. The CDR3 contains 18 residues. Germline lookup yields CDR1 SGHRS and CDR2 YFSETQ. CDR3 amino acids: CASSFGHVPQTGTDTQYF. The CDR3, as DNA: TGCGCCAGCAGCTTCGGACACGTCCCACAGACGGGCACAGATACGCAGTATTTT.

The chain couples TRBV15 to TRBJ1-2; D is unresolved. The CDR3 has 15 amino acids. Deletions cut 1 base from V and 8 bases from J, with 17 bases between. CDR1 and CDR2 from the germline V gene are LNHNV and YYDKDF (reference sequence). Here the CDR3 DNA reads TGTGCCACCAGCAGAGGCGGAGGACGGGCTAAGGGCTACACCTTC. Its translation is CATSRGGGRAKGYTF.

The chain links TRBV7-3 to TRBJ2-3; the match to TRBD2 covers 10 bases. The germline V gene has CDR1 SGHTA and CDR2 FQGTGA. This CDR3 has 15 residues. Trimming cost V 5 bases and J 4 bases; bases outside gene matches: 6. The CDR3 DNA reads as TGTGCCAGCAGCAAAGTCGGGACTAGCGCAGATACGCAGTATTTT. The encoded protein is CASSKVGTSADTQYF. Full variable domain (missing parts from reference TRBV7-3 and TRBJ2-3): GAGVSQTPSNKVTEKGKYVELRCDPISGHTALYWYRQSLGQGPEFLIYFQGTGAADDSGLPNDRFFAVRPEGSVSTLKIQRTERGDSAVYLCASSKVGTSADTQYFGPGTRLTVL.

This chain links TRBV27 with TRBJ2-2; TRBD1 might be the D (6 bases). The CDR3 has 14 residues. Trimming shortened V by 7 bases and J by 4 bases, and 13 bases separated the two germline ends. Germline CDR1 is MNHEY and CDR2 is SMNVEV (reference sequence). The CDR3 bases are TGTGCCAGCATCCTGACAGGCAGCACCGGGGAGCTGTTTTTT. Protein: CASILTGSTGELFF.

This chain joins TRBV6-4 and TRBJ2-3; TRBD2 matches at 7 bases. The CDR3 consists of 17 residues. Trimming at V came to 2 bases and at J to 3 bases, leaving 11 bases not matched to a gene. Germline V gives CDR1 MRHNA, CDR2 SNTAGT. As DNA, the CDR3 is TGTGCCAGCAGTGACCCTCTGTCCGGGAGGAAGACAGATACGCAGTATTTT. Protein product: CASSDPLSGRKTDTQYF.